The 26 T cell receptor beta chains in this list originate from one sample, sequenced in a study of post-analysis software for immune sequencing data (dated by TCRdb to between 2014 and 2017). No antigens are known for them. The library was built by means of PCR. Data came from an Illumina HiSeq 2500. To reduce PCR and sequencing biases, unique molecular identifiers were incorporated into the TCR beta cDNA libraries. TCRdb trimmed the raw reads at Q25, called clones with MiXCR and kept productive beta chains. Rows matching on CDR3 protein sequence are summarized as one entry with the most common DNA and genes. In this sample the table shows hundreds of thousands of distinct CDR3 sequences, approximately 30% of which occur a single time. The top ten clones comprise around 0.56% of the sample. The investigation overall reported the following: Significantly higher frequencies in patients than in controls were found for a few TRBV segments, including TRBV5-6, TRBV5-1 and TRBV20-1.

Sequencing was performed on blood. These receptors came from a girl between 10 and 17 years old with multiple sclerosis.

This chain joins TRBV6-1 and TRBJ2-7; D not resolved. Trimming stripped 1 base from V and 0 bases from J, with 13 bases between. The germline V gene encodes CDR1 MNHNS and CDR2 SASEGT. The CDR3 loop spans 16 amino acids. Here the CDR3 DNA reads TGTGCCAGCAGTGAAGATAAAGGGCTGAGCTCCTACGAGCAGTACTTC. Protein: CASSEDKGLSSYEQYF.

The chain employs TRBV6-6 and TRBJ1-2; 8 positions agree with TRBD1. The CDR3 length is 13 residues. Unmatched junction bases numbered 6, after V lost 6 bases and J lost 6 bases. Germline V gene data show CDR1 as MNHNY and CDR2 as SVGAGI (reference sequence). The CDR3 protein is CASSHWTGNGYTF. In DNA form, the CDR3 reads TGTGCCAGCAGCCATTGGACAGGGAATGGCTACACCTTC.

This clonotype was observed many times. The gene calls are TRBV28 and TRBJ2-3; either TRBD1 or TRBD2 may supply D (5 bases each). The CDR3 runs to 18 residues. With 7 bases removed from V and 4 bases from J, the gap between germline ends came to 27 bases. Germline assignment: CDR1 MDHEN and CDR2 SYDVKM. CDR3 bases: TGTGCCAGCAACCAATTCCCAGCCCGGGACCCCAGTTCAGATACGCAGTATTTT. Translating it yields CASNQFPARDPSSDTQYF.

The table lists this clonotype with a few counts. V usage is TRBV12-3 or TRBV12-4 and J usage is TRBJ1-2, with unresolved D. Deletions cut 8 bases from V and 2 bases from J, with 12 bases between. This CDR3 spans 13 amino acids. The chain's CDR3 is CASDHGSNYGYTF. The CDR3 coding sequence is TGTGCCAGCGATCACGGGAGCAACTATGGCTACACCTTC.

This chain joins TRBV6-1 and TRBJ1-5; 7 positions agree with TRBD1. Germline CDR1 and CDR2: MNHNS and SASEGT. The J segment lost 7 bases and the V segment lost 2 bases, leaving 11 bases of the junction unmatched. The CDR3 is 16 residues long. CDR3: CASSESQRGQRQPQHF. The DNA of the CDR3 is TGTGCCAGCAGTGAATCACAGAGGGGGCAAAGACAGCCCCAGCATTTT.

This clonotype was seen a handful of times. The chain couples TRBV7-8 to TRBJ2-1, with 13 bases fitting TRBD2. Per germline, CDR1 SGHVS and CDR2 FQNEAQ. The V segment lost 4 bases and the J segment 5 bases; nucleotides outside the gene matches: 14. There are 19 residues in the CDR3. CDR3 coding DNA: TGTGCCAGCAGCTCTCGCTCCAAACTAGCGGGAGGGCCCCACAATGAGCAGTTCTTC. It encodes CASSSRSKLAGGPHNEQFF.

Written as DNA, the CDR3 is TGTGCCAGCAGTTACTCTTATCAGGGAGAGACCCAGTACTTC. Residues: CASSYSYQGETQYF. V usage is TRBV6-5 and J usage is TRBJ2-5; possible D gene TRBD1, 5 bases. There are 14 residues in the CDR3. Germline loops: CDR1 MNHEY, CDR2 SVGAGI. V shed 0 bases and J shed 4 bases, with 9 bases lying between them.

The gene calls are TRBV7-9 and TRBJ2-1; D might be TRBD1 or TRBD2, each matching 5 bases. The CDR3 has 17 residues. V lost 1 base to trimming and J lost 3 bases, with 16 bases between them. Germline V gene data show CDR1 as SEHNR and CDR2 as FQNEAQ (reference sequence). This chain's CDR3 is CASSLEVGDLSYNEQFF. The CDR3 DNA sequence: TGTGCCAGCAGCTTAGAGGTGGGGGACCTGAGCTACAATGAGCAGTTCTTC.

With regard to this clonotype: A much larger clone is a single base away; this may be a read error. The CDR3 DNA follows: TGTGCCAGCAGTTTAAGCTCAGGGAGACGATGCGAGCAGTACTTC. Translated: CASSLSSGRRCEQYF. The gene calls are TRBV27 and TRBJ2-7; D may be TRBD1 or TRBD2 (5 bases each). The CDR3 runs to 15 residues. In germline, CDR1 is MNHEY, CDR2 SMNVEV (reference sequence). V was shortened by 2 bases and J by 6 bases, with 17 bases between the two germline ends.

This clonotype was counted at least ten times. The V and J genes are TRBV4-3 and TRBJ2-7; TRBD1 matches at 8 bases. The V and J ends lost 0 bases and 5 bases, in that order; junction bases with no gene match: 6. The CDR3 sequence is 15 residues long. Germline V gene lookup returns CDR1 LGHNA and CDR2 YSLEER. The CDR3 sequence is CASSQDYRGLDEQYF. The CDR3 DNA is TGCGCCAGCAGCCAAGATTACAGGGGGTTAGACGAGCAGTACTTC.

This clonotype has a count of ten or more. The CDR3 DNA is TGTGCCAGCAGCTTGCTAGCGGGGGGCTACGAGCAGTACTTC. Protein sequence: CASSLLAGGYEQYF. The V call is TRBV7-2, the J call TRBJ2-7, with 11 nucleotides matching TRBD2. The CDR3 spans 14 residues. The J segment lost 3 bases and the V segment lost 3 bases, leaving 1 base of the junction unmatched. The germline CDR1 and CDR2 sequences are SGHTA and FQGNSA.

The gene calls are TRBV5-6 and TRBJ2-7, with TRBD2 matching 11 bases. Germline trimming cut 4 bases from V and 6 bases from J; bases unmatched to any gene: 6. CDR3 size: 14 residues. Looked up from germline, CDR1 is SGHDT and CDR2 is YYEEEE. CDR3: CASSLTSGIGEQYF. Written as DNA, the CDR3 is TGTGCCAGCAGCCTGACTAGCGGGATAGGCGAGCAGTACTTC. The whole variable domain, remainder taken from reference TRBV5-6 and TRBJ2-7, is DAGVTQSPTHLIKTRGQQVTLRCSPKSGHDTVSWYQQALGQGPQFIFQYYEEEERQRGNFPDRFSGHQFPNYSSELNVNALLLGDSALYLCASSLTSGIGEQYFGPGTRLTVT.

The chain recombines TRBV7-2 with TRBJ1-4; 10 bases are shared with TRBD1. V lost 6 bases, J lost 10 bases, and 11 bases stayed unmatched. The CDR3 runs 15 residues. Germline V gene sequence: CDR1 SGHTA, CDR2 FQGNSA. The CDR3 DNA sequence: TGTGCCAGCAGTTTACCGACAGGGGGCGTCGGAAAACTGTTTTTT. Encoded protein: CASSLPTGGVGKLFF.

The V gene is TRBV15, the J gene TRBJ2-1, with D unresolved. CDR3 length: 11 amino acids. V lost 5 bases to trimming and J lost 5 bases, with 4 bases between them. CDR1 is LNHNV, CDR2 YYDKDF, per germline (reference sequence). CDR3: CATSSDNEQFF. The CDR3 region has the DNA TGTGCCACCAGCTCAGACAATGAGCAGTTCTTC.

The table lists this clonotype with a few counts. The chain recombines TRBV5-1 with TRBJ2-6, with a weak D call TRBD2 (5 bases). V was trimmed by 2 bases and J by 0 bases, leaving 9 bases between them. The CDR3 length is 16 residues. Germline CDR1 is SGHRS and CDR2 is YFSETQ. The CDR3 DNA reads TGCGCCAGCAGCTTAGGAGGAGACTCTGGGGCCAACGTCCTGACTTTC. This gives the protein CASSLGGDSGANVLTF. Full variable domain (outside the CDR3, taken from reference TRBV5-1 and TRBJ2-6): KAGVTQTPRYLIKTRGQQVTLSCSPISGHRSVSWYQQTPGQGLQFLFEYFSETQRNKGNFPGRFSGRQFSNSRSEMNVSTLELGDSALYLCASSLGGDSGANVLTFGAGSRLTVL.

The V gene is TRBV15, the J gene TRBJ2-1; possible D gene TRBD2, 6 bases. The germline V gene has CDR1 LNHNV and CDR2 YYDKDF (reference sequence). Deletions cut 5 bases from V and 6 bases from J, with 26 bases between. The CDR3 spans 18 residues. The CDR3 reads CATSGASGVTRRANEQFF. The CDR3 coding sequence is TGTGCCACCAGCGGTGCCTCGGGGGTGACCCGTCGGGCCAATGAGCAGTTCTTC.

This clonotype has just one count. Sequence at one end of the junction differs from germline and may be a read error. The V call is TRBV4-3, the J call TRBJ2-7, with 7 positions matching TRBD1. This CDR3 comprises 15 residues. Germline-derived CDR1 and CDR2 are LGHNA and YSLEER. CDR3 coding DNA: TGCGCCAGCAGCCAACACCGGGACAGCTCCTACAAGCAGTACTTC. This sequence encodes CASSQHRDSSYKQYF.

V and J are TRBV7-2 and TRBJ2-1; no clear D. The CDR3 spans 15 residues. V lost 5 bases and J lost 0, with 11 bases in between. The germline gives CDR1 SGHTA, CDR2 FQGNSA. For the CDR3, the DNA is TGTGCCAGCAGCGGTTACTCGAGCTCCTACAATGAGCAGTTCTTC. Protein sequence: CASSGYSSSYNEQFF.

This clonotype was counted a few times. This may stem from a read error, because a much larger clone lies one nucleotide away. The rearrangement links TRBV10-3 to TRBJ2-6; 9 nucleotides align to TRBD1. The germline CDR1 and CDR2 sequences are ENHRY and SYGVKD. This CDR3 is 17 amino acids long. This chain's CDR3 is CAISEERTGAGANVPTF. The CDR3 coding sequence is TGTGCCATCAGTGAGGAAAGGACAGGGGCTGGGGCCAACGTCCCGACTTTC.

This clonotype was detected ten times or more. The chain uses TRBV12-5 and TRBJ2-6; TRBD2 might be the D (5 bases). V was cut by 7 bases and J by 4 bases, with 14 bases left in between. Germline CDR1 LGHNT, CDR2 FRNRAP. The CDR3 spans 15 residues. The DNA for the CDR3 is TGTGCTAGTGCCCTGCGAGTAGCGGGGGCCAACGTCCTGACTTTC. It is translated as CASALRVAGANVLTF.

This clonotype was counted only a few times. This may stem from a read error, because a much larger clone lies one nucleotide away. The chain links TRBV10-3 to TRBJ2-3, with D possibly being TRBD2 (6 bases). Germline CDR1 and CDR2: ENHRY and SYGVKD. CDR3 size: 14 residues. The germline V and J ends were trimmed by 4 bases and 2 bases, with 10 bases remaining between them. The CDR3 DNA reads TGTGCCATCAGTGGGACTAACGTCACAGATACGCAGTATTTT. Translation: CAISGTNVTDTQYF.

The chain employs TRBV4-3 and TRBJ2-7, with TRBD2 identical over 7 bases. Unmatched junction bases numbered 7, after V lost 0 bases and J lost 2 bases. This CDR3 is 16 amino acids long. Germline CDR1 and CDR2: LGHNA and YSLEER. CDR3 in DNA: TGCGCCAGCAGCCAAGAAATCGCTAGCGGCACCTACGAGCAGTACTTC. Encoded protein: CASSQEIASGTYEQYF.

The chain carries TRBV15 and TRBJ2-1; D gene ambiguous. V dropped 0 bases and J dropped 8 bases, with 14 bases sitting between them. Germline CDR1 LNHNV, CDR2 YYDKDF (reference sequence). This CDR3 region has 15 residues. The CDR3 DNA reads TGTGCCACCAGCAGAGAGACCTTCACCAACGATGAGCAGTTCTTC. It is translated as CATSRETFTNDEQFF.

This clonotype was recorded a few times. This chain joins TRBV20-1 and TRBJ1-2, with no clear D. CDR1 and CDR2 from the germline V gene are DFQATT and SNEGSKA (reference sequence). The germline V and J ends were trimmed by 6 bases and 10 bases, with 12 bases remaining between them. The CDR3 is 10 amino acids. This chain's CDR3 is CSASRETYTF. CDR3 in DNA: TGCAGTGCCAGCAGAGAGACCTACACCTTC.

Many counts were recorded for this clonotype. The chain combines TRBV6-5 with TRBJ2-7; possible D gene TRBD1, 5 bases. Germline lookup yields CDR1 MNHEY and CDR2 SVGAGI. The CDR3 spans 12 residues. V gave up 2 bases and J gave up 3 bases, with 5 bases separating them. The DNA of the CDR3 is TGTGCCAGCAGTTACGACAGCTACGAGCAGTACTTC. It translates to CASSYDSYEQYF.

This clonotype was picked up a small number of times. The genes are TRBV7-2 and TRBJ2-7; TRBD1 aligns across 8 bases. V was clipped by 5 bases and J by 0 bases; unmatched bases: 6. This CDR3 is 15 amino acids long. Germline V gene data show CDR1 as SGHTA and CDR2 as FQGNSA. CDR3 residues: CASSPTGGTSYEQYF. The CDR3 DNA is TGTGCCAGCAGCCCTACAGGGGGGACCTCCTACGAGCAGTACTTC.